The 20 T cell receptor beta chains below come from one sample, sequenced in a study of blood T cell repertoires in COVID-19. This table comes from immunoSEQ multiplex PCR, and its TCRdb copy is limited to in-frame clones, with some not included. This table holds about 210,000 clones, around 88% found once. The source material was PBMCs or T cells enriched from blood (not recorded which). These receptors were obtained from a woman in her thirties or forties with acute COVID-19.

V is TRBV30 and J is TRBJ1-1, with D perhaps TRBD1 (5 bases). The CDR3 length is 12 residues. From germline, CDR1 is GTSNPN and CDR2 SVGIG (reference sequence). Trimming cost V 1 base and J 11 bases, with 14 bases left between them. In nucleotides, the CDR3 is TGTGCCTGGAGTGCCCCGGACAAAGGGGCTTTCTTT. This sequence encodes CAWSAPDKGAFF.

This sequence joins TRBV27 and TRBJ2-7, with TRBD2 as a possible D gene (5 bases). Trimming pared 10 bases from V and 0 bases from J, leaving 16 bases between. This CDR3 contains 14 residues. The germline V gene encodes CDR1 MNHEY and CDR2 SMNVEV (reference sequence). The CDR3 spells CATRRTGPSYEQYV. CDR3 nucleotide sequence: TGTGCCACACGACGGACTGGTCCCTCCTACGAGCAGTACGTC.

This clone is a singleton in its sample. This chain links TRBV15 with TRBJ2-5; 12 bases agree with TRBD2. This CDR3 is built from 15 residues. After removal of 3 bases from V and 5 bases from J, the junction contained 4 bases not matched to a gene. CDR1 and CDR2 from the germline V gene are LNHNV and YYDKDF (reference sequence). The CDR3 DNA follows: TGTGCCACCAGCAGCGGGACTAGCGGGCCGGAGACCCAGTACTTC. Encoded protein: CATSSGTSGPETQYF.

A single count supports this clone. This sequence joins TRBV6-2 or TRBV6-3 and TRBJ1-1; D remains unclear. CDR3 length equals 15 residues. Trimming cost V 2 bases and J 4 bases, with 14 bases left between them. CDR1 and CDR2 (germline): MNHEY, SVGEGT. The CDR3 sequence is CASSYPPLRGTEAFF. The CDR3, as DNA: TGTGCCAGCAGTTACCCCCCACTTCGGGGCACTGAAGCTTTCTTT.

The chain uses TRBV28 and TRBJ2-6, with D perhaps TRBD2 (7 bases). The CDR3 contains 17 residues. V was pared by 5 bases and J by 0 bases, with 14 bases between. The germline V gene encodes CDR1 MDHEN and CDR2 SYDVKM. CDR3 in DNA: TGTGCCAGCAGTACGGGGGGCGCTTCCTCTGGGGCCAACGTCCTGACTTTC. Its protein is CASSTGGASSGANVLTF.

The chain has TRBV20-1 and TRBJ1-4; D remains unclear. CDR1 and CDR2 (germline): DFQATT, SNEGSKA (reference sequence). V was clipped by 3 bases and J by 8 bases, with 10 bases between them. This CDR3 spans 12 amino acids. CDR3 DNA: TGCAGTGCTAGTGACTATGCCGAAAAACTGTTTTTT. Amino acid sequence: CSASDYAEKLFF.

The chain links TRBV19 to TRBJ2-3, with a tentative D call TRBD2 (6 bases). This CDR3 is 10 amino acids long. Trimming took 9 bases from V and 8 from J, leaving 9 bases between them. Germline V CDR1 and CDR2: LNHDA, SQIVND (reference sequence). CDR3 in DNA: TGTGCCAGCAAGGGAGGTACGCAGTATTTT. This codes for CASKGGTQYF.

V and J are TRBV30 and TRBJ1-5, with D possibly TRBD1 on 6 matching bases. CDR1 is GTSNPN and CDR2 is SVGIG in the germline V gene (reference sequence). V lost 3 bases, J lost 2 bases, and 14 bases lay in between. This CDR3 is 15 amino acids long. CDR3 in amino acids: CAWSLKEGGNQPQHF. The CDR3 region has the DNA TGTGCCTGGAGCCTAAAAGAGGGGGGCAATCAGCCCCAGCATTTT. Drawing the rest from reference TRBV30 and TRBJ1-5, the complete variable domain is SQTIHQWPATLVQPVGSPLSLECTVEGTSNPNLYWYRQAAGRGLQLLFYSVGIGQISSEVPQNLSASRPQDRQFILSSKKLLLSDSGFYLCAWSLKEGGNQPQHFGDGTRLSIL.

The chain is built from TRBV6-4 and TRBJ2-1, with D hard to call. Trimming pared 6 bases from V and 0 bases from J, leaving 6 bases between. The CDR3 length is 13 residues. The germline V gene has CDR1 MRHNA and CDR2 SNTAGT. The CDR3 spells CASSASSYNEQFF. The CDR3 region has the DNA TGTGCCAGCAGCGCGAGCTCCTACAATGAGCAGTTCTTC.

This clone showed up just a few times. V and J are TRBV11-2 and TRBJ1-2, with 10 nucleotides matching TRBD1. Germline V gene data show CDR1 as SGHAT and CDR2 as FQNNGV. V shed 7 bases and J 4 bases; nucleotides not matched to a gene: 6. CDR3 length: 14 amino acids. CDR3 protein: CASTGQGGVYGYTF. The CDR3 DNA follows: TGTGCCAGCACCGGACAGGGGGGTGTCTATGGCTACACCTTC.

The CDR3 bases are TGTGCCAGCAGACAGGGGTACTACGAGCAGTACGTC. Its translation is CASRQGYYEQYV. The chain has TRBV6-6 and TRBJ2-7, with 7 bases matching TRBD1. The CDR3 runs to 12 residues. Per germline, CDR1 MNHNY and CDR2 SVGAGI (reference sequence). Trimming cost V 6 bases and J 3 bases; bases outside gene matches: 2.

The sample holds one count of this clone. The chain links TRBV29-1 to TRBJ1-2; the match to TRBD1 covers 9 bases. This CDR3 has 14 residues. Germline lookup yields CDR1 SQVTM and CDR2 ANQGSEA. V lost 7 bases, J lost 2 bases, and 8 bases stayed unmatched. The CDR3 sequence: CSAGTGTGNYGYTF. The CDR3 nucleotides read TGCAGCGCAGGAACGGGGACAGGGAACTATGGCTACACCTTC.

The gene calls are TRBV6-5 and TRBJ2-1; 8 bases fit TRBD1. Per germline, CDR1 MNHEY and CDR2 SVGAGI. Unmatched junction bases numbered 7, after V lost 7 bases and J lost 5 bases. The CDR3 consists of 14 residues. CDR3 protein: CASIPGGRDNEQFF. The CDR3 nucleotides read TGTGCCAGCATACCAGGGGGCCGAGACAATGAGCAGTTCTTC.

The genes are TRBV7-9 and TRBJ1-2, with 7 bases identical to TRBD1. CDR3 length: 14 residues. In germline, CDR1 is SEHNR, CDR2 FQNEAQ (reference sequence). The V segment lost 5 bases and the J segment 7 bases; nucleotides outside the gene matches: 10. The CDR3 nucleotides read TGTGCCAGCAGCGGCCCCGGGACAGTTCGTGGCTACACCTTC. Translating gives CASSGPGTVRGYTF.

This chain links TRBV10-3 with TRBJ2-3, with a weak D call TRBD1 (6 bases). CDR3 size: 15 residues. Per the germline V gene, CDR1 is ENHRY and CDR2 is SYGVKD. Trimming pared 10 bases from V and 5 bases from J, leaving 22 bases between. CDR3 coding DNA: TGTGCCACCCACGTGAGCTCAGGGGTTGTAGATACGCAGTATTTT. It codes for CATHVSSGVVDTQYF.

The rearrangement joins TRBV29-1 to TRBJ1-4; 7 bases fit TRBD1. The V segment lost 6 bases and the J segment 0 bases; nucleotides outside the gene matches: 1. The CDR3 extends over 13 amino acids. Germline loops: CDR1 SQVTM, CDR2 ANQGSEA. For the CDR3, the DNA is TGCAGCGTCAGGGGGACAACTAATGAAAAACTGTTTTTT. It translates to CSVRGTTNEKLFF.

The rearrangement uses TRBV7-2 and TRBJ1-1; TRBD1 is a possible D gene (5 bases). The germline V gene encodes CDR1 SGHTA and CDR2 FQGNSA. Trimming took 5 bases from V and 3 from J, leaving 10 bases between them. The CDR3 sequence is 13 residues long. The CDR3 region has the DNA TGTGCCAGCAGCCCTCAGGGTTACACTGAAGCTTTCTTT. Residues: CASSPQGYTEAFF.

DNA of the CDR3: TGTGCCTGGAGGGCAGGGAACACTGAAGCTTTCTTT. As protein: CAWRAGNTEAFF. This chain uses TRBV30 with TRBJ1-1; D is unclear. Germline values: CDR1 GTSNPN, CDR2 SVGIG (reference sequence). V shed 3 bases and J shed 1 base, with 6 bases lying between them. This CDR3 contains 12 residues.

The rearrangement uses TRBV19 and TRBJ2-1, with TRBD2 identical over 10 bases. The length of the CDR3 is 13 residues. Unmatched junction bases numbered 6, after V lost 7 bases and J lost 9 bases. The germline CDR1 and CDR2 sequences are LNHDA and SQIVND (reference sequence). The CDR3 reads CASKSGGASEQFF. CDR3 bases: TGTGCCAGTAAGAGCGGGGGGGCCAGTGAGCAGTTCTTC.

The chain carries TRBV11-3 and TRBJ1-1; 7 positions match TRBD1. This CDR3 contains 14 residues. Germline V CDR1 and CDR2: SGHNT, YENEEA. The J segment lost 4 bases and the V segment lost 5 bases, leaving 7 bases of the junction unmatched. The CDR3 here is CASSADRDPTEAFF. DNA of the CDR3: TGTGCCAGCAGCGCAGACAGGGACCCCACTGAAGCTTTCTTT.